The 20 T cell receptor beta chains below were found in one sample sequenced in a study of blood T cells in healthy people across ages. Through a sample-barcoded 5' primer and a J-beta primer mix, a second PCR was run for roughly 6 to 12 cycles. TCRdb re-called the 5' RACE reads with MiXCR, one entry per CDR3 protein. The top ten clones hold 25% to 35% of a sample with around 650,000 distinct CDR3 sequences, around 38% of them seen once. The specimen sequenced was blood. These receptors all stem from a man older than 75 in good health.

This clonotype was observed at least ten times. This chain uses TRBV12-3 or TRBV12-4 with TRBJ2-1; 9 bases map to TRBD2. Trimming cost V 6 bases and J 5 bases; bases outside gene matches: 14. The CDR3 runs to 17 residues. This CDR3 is CASSPRGAGGPNNEQFF. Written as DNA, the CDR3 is TGTGCCAGCAGCCCCCGAGGGGCGGGAGGGCCGAACAATGAGCAGTTCTTC.

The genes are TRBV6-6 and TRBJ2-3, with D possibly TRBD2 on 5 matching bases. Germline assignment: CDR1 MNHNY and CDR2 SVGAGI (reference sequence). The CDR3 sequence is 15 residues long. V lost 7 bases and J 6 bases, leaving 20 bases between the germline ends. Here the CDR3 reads CASTHTGPGMDTQYF. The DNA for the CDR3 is TGTGCCAGCACTCACACCGGACCGGGAATGGATACGCAGTATTTT.

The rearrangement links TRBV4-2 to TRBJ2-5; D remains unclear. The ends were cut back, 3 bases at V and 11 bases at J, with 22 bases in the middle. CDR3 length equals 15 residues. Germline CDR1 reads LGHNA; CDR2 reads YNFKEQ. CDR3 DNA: TGTGCCAGCAGCCACCTGGCAGGACGTGACAATGAGCAGTACTTC. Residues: CASSHLAGRDNEQYF.

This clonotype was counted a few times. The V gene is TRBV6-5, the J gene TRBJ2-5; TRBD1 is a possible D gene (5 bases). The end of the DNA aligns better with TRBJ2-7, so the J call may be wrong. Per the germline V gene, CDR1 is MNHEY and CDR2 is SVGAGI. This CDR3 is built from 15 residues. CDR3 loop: CATRGSGGRAYEQYF. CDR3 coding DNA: TGTGCCACCCGAGGCTCGGGCGGCAGGGCCTACGAGCAGTACTTC.

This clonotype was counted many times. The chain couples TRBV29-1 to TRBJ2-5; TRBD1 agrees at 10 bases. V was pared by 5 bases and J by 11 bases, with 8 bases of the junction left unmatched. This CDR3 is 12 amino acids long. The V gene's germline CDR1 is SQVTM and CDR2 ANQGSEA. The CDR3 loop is CSVRQGANEQYF. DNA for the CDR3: TGCAGCGTTCGACAGGGGGCTAATGAGCAGTACTTC.

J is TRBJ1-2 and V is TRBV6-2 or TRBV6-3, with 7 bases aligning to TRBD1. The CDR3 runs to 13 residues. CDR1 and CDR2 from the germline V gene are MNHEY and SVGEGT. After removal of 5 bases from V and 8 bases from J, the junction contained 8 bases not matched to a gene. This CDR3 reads CASSIYRTGGYTF. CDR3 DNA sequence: TGTGCCAGCAGTATATACCGGACAGGCGGCTACACCTTC.

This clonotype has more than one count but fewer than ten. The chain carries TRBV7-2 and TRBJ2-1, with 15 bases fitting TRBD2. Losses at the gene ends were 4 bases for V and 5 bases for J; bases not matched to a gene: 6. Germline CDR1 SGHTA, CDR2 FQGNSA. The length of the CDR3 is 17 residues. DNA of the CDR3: TGTGCCAGCAGCTCTTCGGGGACTAGCGGGGGGAACAATGAGCAGTTCTTC. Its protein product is CASSSSGTSGGNNEQFF.

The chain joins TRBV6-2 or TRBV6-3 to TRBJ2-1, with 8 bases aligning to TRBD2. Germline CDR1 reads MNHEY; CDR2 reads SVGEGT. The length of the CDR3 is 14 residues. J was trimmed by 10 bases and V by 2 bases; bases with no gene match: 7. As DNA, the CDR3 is TGTGCCAGCAGTTACGCGGGACTAGAGGGGGAGCAGTTCTTC. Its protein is CASSYAGLEGEQFF.

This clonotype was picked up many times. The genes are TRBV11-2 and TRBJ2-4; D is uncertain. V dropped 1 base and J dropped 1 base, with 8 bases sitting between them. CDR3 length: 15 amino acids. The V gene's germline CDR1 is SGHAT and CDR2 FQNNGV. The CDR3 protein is CASSLVQVAKNIQYF. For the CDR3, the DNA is TGTGCCAGCAGCTTAGTTCAGGTTGCCAAAAACATTCAGTACTTC. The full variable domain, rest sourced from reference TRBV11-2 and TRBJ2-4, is EAGVAQSPRYKIIEKRQSVAFWCNPISGHATLYWYQQILGQGPKLLIQFQNNGVVDDSQLPKDRFSAERLKGVDSTLKIQPAKLEDSAVYLCASSLVQVAKNIQYFGAGTRLSVL.

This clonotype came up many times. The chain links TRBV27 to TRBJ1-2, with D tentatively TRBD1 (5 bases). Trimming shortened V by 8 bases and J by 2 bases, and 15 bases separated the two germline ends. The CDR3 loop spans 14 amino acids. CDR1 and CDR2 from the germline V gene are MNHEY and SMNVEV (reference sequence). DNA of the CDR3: TGTGCCAGCCGGGGGTCCGGTTACAACTATGGCTACACCTTC. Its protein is CASRGSGYNYGYTF.

The chain's CDR3 is CASSQERGRLAGGPVETQYF. For the CDR3, the DNA is TGCGCCAGCAGCCAAGAACGAGGGAGGCTAGCGGGAGGGCCGGTAGAGACCCAGTACTTC. The J gene is TRBJ2-5, the V gene TRBV4-1, with 12 bases fitting TRBD2. Germline V gene sequence: CDR1 MGHRA, CDR2 YSYEKL. The junction had 15 bases not matched to a gene; V was cut back by 0 bases and J by 4 bases. The CDR3 spans 20 residues.

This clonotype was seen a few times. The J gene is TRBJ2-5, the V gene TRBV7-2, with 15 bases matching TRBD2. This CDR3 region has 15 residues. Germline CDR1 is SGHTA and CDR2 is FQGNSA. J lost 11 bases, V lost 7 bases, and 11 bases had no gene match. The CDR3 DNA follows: TGTGCCAGCACCTCGGGACTAGCGGGAGGTGGCGGGCAGTACTTC. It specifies CASTSGLAGGGGQYF. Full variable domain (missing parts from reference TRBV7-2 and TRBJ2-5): GAGVSQSPSNKVTEKGKDVELRCDPISGHTALYWYRQSLGQGLEFLIYFQGNSAPDKSGLPSDRFSAERTGGSVSTLTIQRTQQEDSAVYLCASTSGLAGGGGQYFGPGTRLLVL.

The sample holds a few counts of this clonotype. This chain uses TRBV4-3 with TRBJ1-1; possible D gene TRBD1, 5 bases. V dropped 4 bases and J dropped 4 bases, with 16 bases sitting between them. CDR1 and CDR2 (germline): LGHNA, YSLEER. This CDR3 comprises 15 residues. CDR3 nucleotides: TGCGCCAGCAGCCTACAACAAGACGGGGGCACTGAAGCTTTCTTT. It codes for CASSLQQDGGTEAFF.

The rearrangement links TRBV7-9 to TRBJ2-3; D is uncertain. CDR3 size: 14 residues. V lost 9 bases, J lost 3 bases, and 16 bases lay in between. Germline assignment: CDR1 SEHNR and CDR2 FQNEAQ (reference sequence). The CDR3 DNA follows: TGTGCCAGGTTCGCATCTAGTGAGACAGATACGCAGTATTTT. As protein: CARFASSETDTQYF.

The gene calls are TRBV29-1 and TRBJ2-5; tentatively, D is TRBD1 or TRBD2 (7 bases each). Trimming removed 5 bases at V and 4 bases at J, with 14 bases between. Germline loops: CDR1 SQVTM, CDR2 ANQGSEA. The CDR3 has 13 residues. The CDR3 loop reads CSVQGGGRETQYF. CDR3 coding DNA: TGCAGCGTTCAGGGGGGGGGACGAGAGACCCAGTACTTC. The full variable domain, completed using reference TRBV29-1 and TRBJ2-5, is SAVISQKPSRDICQRGTSLTIQCQVDSQVTMMFWYRQQPGQSLTLIATANQGSEATYESGFVIDKFPISRPNLTFSTLTVSNMSPEDSSIYLCSVQGGGRETQYFGPGTRLLVL.

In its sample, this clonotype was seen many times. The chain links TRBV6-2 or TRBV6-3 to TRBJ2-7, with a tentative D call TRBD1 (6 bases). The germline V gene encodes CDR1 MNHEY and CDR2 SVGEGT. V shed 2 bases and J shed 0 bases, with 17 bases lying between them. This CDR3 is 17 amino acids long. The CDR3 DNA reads TGTGCCAGCAGTTACCCCCGAACAGGGCCAGACTCCTACGAGCAGTACTTC. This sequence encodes CASSYPRTGPDSYEQYF.

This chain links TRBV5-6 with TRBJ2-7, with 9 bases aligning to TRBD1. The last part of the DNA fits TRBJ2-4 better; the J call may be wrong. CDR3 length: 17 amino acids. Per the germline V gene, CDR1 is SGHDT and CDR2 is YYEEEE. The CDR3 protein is CASSLAGTGLAKNIQYF. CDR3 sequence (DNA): TGTGCCAGCAGCTTGGCCGGGACAGGGTTAGCCAAAAACATTCAGTACTTC.

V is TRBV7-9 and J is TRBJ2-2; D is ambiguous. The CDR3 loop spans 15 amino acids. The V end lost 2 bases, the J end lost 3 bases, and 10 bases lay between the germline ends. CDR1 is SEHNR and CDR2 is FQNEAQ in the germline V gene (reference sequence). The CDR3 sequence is CASSLLGRDTGELFF. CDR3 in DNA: TGTGCCAGCAGCTTACTGGGTCGGGACACCGGGGAGCTGTTTTTT.

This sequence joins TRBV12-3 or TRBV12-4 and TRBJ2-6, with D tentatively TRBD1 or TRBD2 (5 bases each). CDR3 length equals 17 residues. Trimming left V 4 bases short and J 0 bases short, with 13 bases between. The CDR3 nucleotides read TGTGCCAGCAGTTCTCCAGGGAGATTCTCTGGGGCCAACGTCCTGACTTTC. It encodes CASSSPGRFSGANVLTF.

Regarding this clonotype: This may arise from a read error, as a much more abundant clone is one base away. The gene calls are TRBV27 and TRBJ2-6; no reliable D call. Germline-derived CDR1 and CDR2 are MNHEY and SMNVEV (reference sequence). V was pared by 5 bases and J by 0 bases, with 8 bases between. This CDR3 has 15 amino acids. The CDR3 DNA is TGTGCCAGCAGTCCTACTGTCTCTGGGGCCAACGTCCTGACTTTC. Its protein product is CASSPTVSGANVLTF.